This T cell receptor (beta chain) stems from a study of blood T cells in healthy people across ages. Study conclusions and caveats: The study lacked donor CMV status, which possibly confounded expanded clonotype changes.

This clonotype was recorded only once. The antigen remains unidentified. Germline assignment: CDR1 SGHAT and CDR2 FQDESV (reference sequence). The CDR3 length is 14 residues. Primers used in a second PCR of about 7 to 12 cycles were a sample-barcoded 5' primer and a J-beta primer mix. From the 5' RACE reads, TCRdb called clonotypes with MiXCR, one entry per CDR3 protein. The sample includes hundreds of thousands of distinct CDR3 sequences, more than 25% of them seen just once. Every sample gave at least 5 micrograms of total RNA when it was extracted. This chain connects TRBV11-1 to TRBJ2-5, with D possibly TRBD2 on 5 matching bases. The J call may be mistaken, given a closer DNA end match to TRBJ2-7. The receptor was derived from a woman older than 75 in good health. Sample: blood. Written as DNA, the CDR3 is TGTGCCAGCAGCCGGGATGTCGGTACCTACGAGCAGTACTTC. This encodes CASSRDVGTYEQYF.